This is a list of T cell receptor beta chains from one sample in a study of blood T cell repertoires in COVID-19. Sequenced by immunoSEQ multiplex PCR; TCRdb stores in-frame clones only, minus some. The data contain 150,000 to 200,000 clones, around 88% of them singletons. Sequencing used peripheral blood. The receptors here all came from a human donor in a cohort sampled during active COVID-19. The CDR3 runs from the conserved cysteine through the conserved F or W. D genes are given only for firm matches. Expanded clones get a size class; other rows say once, few or many, or leave the size out.

TRBD1,TRBV9,TRBJ1-2,NA,TGTGCCAGCAGCTTGAGGACAGGGCATGGCTACACCTTC,CASSLRTGHGYTF
NA,TRBV14,TRBJ1-6,NA,TGTGCCAGCAGCTTCGGACAGTTTCTAAATTCACCCCTCCACTTT,CASSFGQFLNSPLHF
TRBD1,TRBV6-6,TRBJ2-7,NA,TGTGCCAGCAGTTCGGGACAGGGGAACCCCTACGAGCAGTACTTC,CASSSGQGNPYEQYF
NA,TRBV28,TRBJ2-7,NA,TGTGCCAGCAGTTTCGGACAGTCTTACTCCTACGAGCAGTACTTC,CASSFGQSYSYEQYF
NA,TRBV6-5,TRBJ2-5,NA,TGTGCCAGCACCCGAGACAGAGGCGAGACCCAGTACTTC,CASTRDRGETQYF
NA,TRBV7-9,TRBJ1-1,NA,TGTGCCAGCAGCTTATACACCAACACTGAAGCTTTCTTT,CASSLYTNTEAFF
NA,TRBV28,TRBJ2-5,NA,TGTGCCAGCAGCCCCAGTCAGGGGCAAGAGACCCAGTACTTC,CASSPSQGQETQYF
NA,TRBV2,TRBJ2-5,NA,TGTGCCAGCAATTTTTTTGGCAGCCAAGAGACCCAGTACTTC,CASNFFGSQETQYF
TRBD1,TRBV13,TRBJ1-2,NA,TGTGCCAGCAGCGCCAAGGGACAGCTCTATGGCTACACCTTC,CASSAKGQLYGYTF
TRBD1,TRBV28,TRBJ2-7,NA,TGTGCCAGCAGTTTAGACAGGGCGCAGCAGTACTTC,CASSLDRAQQYF
NA,TRBV27,TRBJ2-5,NA,TGTGCCAGCAGTTTCTCTCTTCAAACAACAGGGACCCAGTACTTC,CASSFSLQTTGTQYF
NA,TRBV4-1,TRBJ2-7,NA,TGCGCCAGCAGCCAAGGACAGGCCTCCCCTTACGAGCAGTACTTC,CASSQGQASPYEQYF
TRBD2,TRBV9,TRBJ2-1,NA,TGTGCCAGCAGCGTCCTAGCGGGGCCTAACAATGAGCAGTTCTTC,CASSVLAGPNNEQFF
TRBD2,TRBV6-2/TRBV6-3,TRBJ2-5,NA,TGTGCCAGCAGTAAAAAGCGGGGGACCCTCGGGGGAGAGACCCAGTACTTC,CASSKKRGTLGGETQYF
TRBD2,TRBV15,TRBJ2-1,once,TGTGCCACCAGAAGGGGACTAGCGGGAGTGGATGAGCAGTTCTTC,CATRRGLAGVDEQFF
TRBD1,TRBV5-4,TRBJ1-6,few,TGTGCCAGCAGCCCAACAGGGGTCAATTCACCCCTCCACTTT,CASSPTGVNSPLHF
NA,TRBV30,TRBJ2-7,once,TGTGCCTGGAGTGTATTTGCGTCGGGGGAGCAGTACTTC,CAWSVFASGEQYF
NA,TRBV11-3,TRBJ2-5,few,TGTGCCAGCAGCTTAGTGGGGGACAACCAAGAGACCCAGTACTTC,CASSLVGDNQETQYF
NA,TRBV19,TRBJ1-4,NA,TGTGCCAGTAGTGGGGCCCTGAGTGAAAGACTGTTTTTT,CASSGALSERLFF
NA,TRBV19,TRBJ1-1,NA,TGTGCCAGTAGTCTCTTCACTGAAGCTTTCTTT,CASSLFTEAFF
NA,TRBV7-9,TRBJ1-4,NA,TGTGCCAGCAGCTTACTCGCACAGGGAGGGATAGGGGAAAAACTGTTTTTT,CASSLLAQGGIGEKLFF
NA,TRBV6-2/TRBV6-3,TRBJ1-1,NA,TGTGCCAGCAGTTACTCGATCCCGGGCACTGAAGCTTTCTTT,CASSYSIPGTEAFF
TRBD1,TRBV6-4,TRBJ1-1,NA,TGTGCCAGCGTAGACAGGGGGCCGAACACTGAAGCTTTCTTT,CASVDRGPNTEAFF
NA,TRBV7-7,TRBJ2-1,few,TGTGCCAGCAGCTCCTCGCCGGGTGAGCAGTTCTTC,CASSSSPGEQFF
TRBD1,TRBV7-3,TRBJ2-2,NA,TGTGCCAGCAGCTTAACCCATGCACCGACAGGGGGAAGCACCGGGGAGCTGTTTTTT,CASSLTHAPTGGSTGELFF
NA,TRBV30,TRBJ1-1,NA,TGTGCCTGGAATAGCTTGAACACTGAAGCTTTCTTT,CAWNSLNTEAFF
TRBD1,TRBV28,TRBJ2-7,NA,TGTGCCAGCAGCCTGATCAAAGCCGGGACAGGGGCCTACGAGCAGTACTTC,CASSLIKAGTGAYEQYF
TRBD2,TRBV28,TRBJ2-1,once,TGTGCCAGCAGTAGGACTAGCGGGATACACAATGAGCAGTTCTTC,CASSRTSGIHNEQFF
TRBD1,TRBV20-1,TRBJ2-7,NA,TGCAGTGCCTTGGACAGGGACGAGCAGTACTTC,CSALDRDEQYF
TRBD1,TRBV6-5,TRBJ2-7,once,TGTGCCAGCAGATGGGACAGTCGGACCTACGAGCAGTACTTC,CASRWDSRTYEQYF
TRBD1,TRBV9,TRBJ2-1,once,TGTGCCAGCAGCGTTGGACAGGACAATGAGCAGTTCTTC,CASSVGQDNEQFF
TRBD1,TRBV9,TRBJ1-1,NA,TGTGCCAGCAGCGGGGCTCCGGGACAGGGGAACACTGAAGCTTTCTTT,CASSGAPGQGNTEAFF
TRBD1,TRBV3-1/TRBV3-2,TRBJ1-2,NA,TGTGCCAGCAGCCAAGATCTAACAGGGGGTGGCTACACCTTC,CASSQDLTGGGYTF
NA,TRBV7-3,TRBJ2-1,NA,TGTGCCAGCAGCCCTGACGGGGGAGCGGGTTACAATGAGCAGTTCTTC,CASSPDGGAGYNEQFF
TRBD2,TRBV7-2,TRBJ2-4,NA,TGTGCCAGCAGCCACAAGACTAGCGGGACAGTAAACATTCAGTACTTC,CASSHKTSGTVNIQYF
NA,TRBV7-9,TRBJ2-7,NA,TGTGCCAGCAGGCCGACGGGTGACGAGCAGTACTTC,CASRPTGDEQYF
NA,TRBV30,TRBJ1-6,NA,TGTGCCTGCGCGGCTAATTCACCCCTCCACTTT,CACAANSPLHF
NA,TRBV27,TRBJ2-1,NA,TGTGCCAGCAGTTTCTCGTCGGCCTACAATGAGCAGTTCTTC,CASSFSSAYNEQFF
NA,TRBV19,TRBJ1-6,NA,TGTGCCAGTAGTATATCAGGGAAGAATTCACCCCTCCACTTT,CASSISGKNSPLHF
TRBD1,TRBV28,TRBJ1-5,NA,TGTGCCAGCAGTTCCGGGACAGGGGGCAATCAGCCCCAGCATTTT,CASSSGTGGNQPQHF
TRBD2,TRBV2,TRBJ2-3,NA,TGTGCCAGCTGGATGCCGCGGGAGGGTAGCACAGATACGCAGTATTTT,CASWMPREGSTDTQYF
NA,TRBV21-1,TRBJ2-3,NA,TGTGCCAGCAGCAAAGCTAGCGGGAGACAGGCAGATACGCAGTATTTT,CASSKASGRQADTQYF
TRBD2,TRBV7-2,TRBJ2-5,NA,TGTGCCAGCAGCTTAGGGCTAGCGGGGGGTCGGGAGACCCAGTACTTC,CASSLGLAGGRETQYF
TRBD1,TRBV28,TRBJ1-2,NA,TGTGCCAGCAGTGACAGGGGGCGGATAGGCTATGGCTACACCTTC,CASSDRGRIGYGYTF
NA,TRBV12-3/TRBV12-4,TRBJ2-1,NA,TGTGCCAGCAGTTTCCGGAATGAGCAGTTCTTC,CASSFRNEQFF
TRBD1,TRBV28,TRBJ2-7,NA,TGTGCCAGCAGTTTGGACAGGGTTAGGTACGAGCAGTACTTC,CASSLDRVRYEQYF
TRBD2,TRBV3-1/TRBV3-2,TRBJ2-3,NA,TGTGCCAGCAGCCAAGATAGTCCTAGCGGGAGCAGAGATACGCAGTATTTT,CASSQDSPSGSRDTQYF
NA,TRBV25-1,TRBJ1-1,few,TGTGCCAGCAGTGGGGTGGGGCGGCATGAAGCTTTCTTT,CASSGVGRHEAFF
TRBD2,TRBV29-1,TRBJ2-7,few,TGCAGCGTTGAAGCAGGGAGGGTCGGATACGAGCAGTACTTC,CSVEAGRVGYEQYF
TRBD1,TRBV12-5,TRBJ1-1,NA,TGTGCTAGTGGTTTACTTCCGGGGACAGGGGAAGGGACTGAAGCTTTCTTT,CASGLLPGTGEGTEAFF